These T cell receptor beta chains were read from a single sample in a study of CD8+CD57+ T cells in acquired aplastic anemia. One entry per CDR3 protein results from TCRdb running MiXCR on the reads. The data contain around 230,000 distinct CDR3 sequences, approximately 60% of them seen just once; the ten biggest clones take up 25% to 30%. Sequencing was carried out using sorted CD4+, CD8+, or CD8+CD57+ T cells (not recorded which) from PBMCs. The receptor source for this set is a human donor in good health. Each CDR3 is given with its conserved first and last residue.

CDR3 length	V gene	J gene	CDR3 protein
16	TRBV19	TRBJ1-5	CASSAPGQGRYQPQHF
15	TRBV19	TRBJ1-1	CASSMAGGAGTEAFF
16	TRBV7-2	TRBJ2-7	CASILIPSGYTYEQYF
14	TRBV29-1	TRBJ2-1	CSVEVNERGGEQFF
11	TRBV7-9	TRBJ2-7	CASSSLVEQYF
14	TRBV2	TRBJ2-7	CASSKLAPSYEQYF
13	TRBV10-2	TRBJ1-2	CASSDQMAYGYTF
14	TRBV10-3	TRBJ1-5	CASTLPGRDQPQHF
13	TRBV12-3/TRBV12-4	TRBJ2-5	CASHGQGSVTQYF
11	TRBV7-9	TRBJ1-1	CASSDLAEAFF
13	TRBV7-3	TRBJ2-2	CASSLTTSGDLFF